This T cell receptor beta chain came from a study of blood T cells in healthy people across ages. Germline-derived CDR1 and CDR2 are MNHEY and SMNVEV (reference sequence). Trimming removed 5 bases at V and 1 base at J, with 11 bases between. The CDR3 spans 14 residues. This clonotype was seen more than once but under ten times. A second PCR of about 7 to 12 cycles used a sample-barcoded 5' primer and a J-beta primer mix. MiXCR, run by TCRdb on the 5' RACE reads, gives a single entry per CDR3 protein. The repertoire has almost 1 million distinct CDR3 sequences, roughly 47% of them found once; the top ten carry roughly a fifth.

This receptor was obtained from a woman aged 60 to 75 in good health. The sequenced sample consisted of blood. J is TRBJ2-5 and V is TRBV27; tentatively, D is TRBD1 (5 bases). CDR3 DNA: TGTGCCAGCAGTCTTGACAGTATCCAAGAGACCCAGTACTTC. Protein: CASSLDSIQETQYF.